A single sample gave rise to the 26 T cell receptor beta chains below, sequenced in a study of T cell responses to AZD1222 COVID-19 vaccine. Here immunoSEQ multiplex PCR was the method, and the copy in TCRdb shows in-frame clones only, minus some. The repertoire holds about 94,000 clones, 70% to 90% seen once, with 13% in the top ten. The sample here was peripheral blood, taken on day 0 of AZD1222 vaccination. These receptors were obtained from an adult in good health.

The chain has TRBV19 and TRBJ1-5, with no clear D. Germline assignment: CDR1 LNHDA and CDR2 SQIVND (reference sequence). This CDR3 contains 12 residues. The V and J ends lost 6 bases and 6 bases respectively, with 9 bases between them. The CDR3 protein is CASSYLGQPQHF. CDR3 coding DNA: TGTGCCAGTAGCTATCTAGGTCAGCCCCAGCATTTT.

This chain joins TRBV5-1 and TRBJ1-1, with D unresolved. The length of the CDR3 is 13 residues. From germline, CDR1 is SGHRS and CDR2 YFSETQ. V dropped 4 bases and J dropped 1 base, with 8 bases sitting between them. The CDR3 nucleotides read TGCGCCAGCAGCCCTCTACGGAACACTGAAGCTTTCTTT. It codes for CASSPLRNTEAFF.

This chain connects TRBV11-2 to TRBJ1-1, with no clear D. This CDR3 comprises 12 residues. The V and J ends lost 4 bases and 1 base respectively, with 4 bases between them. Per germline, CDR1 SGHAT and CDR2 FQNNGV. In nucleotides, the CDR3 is TGTGCCAGCAGCTACGGGAACACTGAAGCTTTCTTT. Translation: CASSYGNTEAFF.

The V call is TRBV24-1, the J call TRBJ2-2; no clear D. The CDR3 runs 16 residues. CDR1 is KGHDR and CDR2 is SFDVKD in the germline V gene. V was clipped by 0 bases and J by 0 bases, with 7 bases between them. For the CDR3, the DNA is TGTGCCACCAGTGATTTGGCCAGCCCGAACACCGGGGAGCTGTTTTTT. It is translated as CATSDLASPNTGELFF.

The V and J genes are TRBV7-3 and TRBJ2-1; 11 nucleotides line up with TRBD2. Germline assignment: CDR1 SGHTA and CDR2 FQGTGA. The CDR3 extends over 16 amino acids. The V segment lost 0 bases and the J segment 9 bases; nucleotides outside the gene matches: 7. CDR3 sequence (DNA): TGTGCCAGCAGCTTAACGGCTCTAGCGGGGGGATCTGAGCAGTTCTTC. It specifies CASSLTALAGGSEQFF.

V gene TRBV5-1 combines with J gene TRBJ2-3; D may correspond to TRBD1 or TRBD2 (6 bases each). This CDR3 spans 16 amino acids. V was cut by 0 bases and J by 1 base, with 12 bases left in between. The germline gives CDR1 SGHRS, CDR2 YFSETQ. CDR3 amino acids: CASSLARGLRTDTQYF. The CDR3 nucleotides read TGCGCCAGCAGCTTGGCCAGGGGACTTCGCACAGATACGCAGTATTTT.

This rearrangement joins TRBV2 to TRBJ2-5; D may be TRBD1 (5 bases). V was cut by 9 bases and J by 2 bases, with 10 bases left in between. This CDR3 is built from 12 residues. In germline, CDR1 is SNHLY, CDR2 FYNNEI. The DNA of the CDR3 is TGTGCCAGGGGGCTAGAGCAAGAGACCCAGTACTTC. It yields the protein CARGLEQETQYF.

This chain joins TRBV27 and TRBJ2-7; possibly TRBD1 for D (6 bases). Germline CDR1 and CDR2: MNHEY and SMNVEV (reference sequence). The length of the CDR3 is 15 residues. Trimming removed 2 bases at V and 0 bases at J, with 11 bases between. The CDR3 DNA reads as TGTGCCAGCAGTTTACAAGGCAGGGGCTCCTACGAGCAGTACTTC. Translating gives CASSLQGRGSYEQYF.

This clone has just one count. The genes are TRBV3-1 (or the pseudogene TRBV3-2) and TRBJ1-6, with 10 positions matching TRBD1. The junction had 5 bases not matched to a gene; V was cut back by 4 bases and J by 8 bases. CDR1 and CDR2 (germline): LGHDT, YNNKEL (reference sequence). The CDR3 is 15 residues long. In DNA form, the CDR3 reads TGTGCCAGCAGCCTTACCGGGACAGGGGATTCACCCCTCCACTTT. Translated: CASSLTGTGDSPLHF.

The CDR3 bases are TGCGCCAGCAGCCAAATTATGGAAACAGACGGCTACACCTTC. Residues: CASSQIMETDGYTF. This chain connects TRBV4-3 to TRBJ1-2; no definite D call. Between the trimmed V and J ends, which lost 2 bases and 8 bases, there was a span of 15 bases. The CDR3 consists of 14 residues. CDR1 and CDR2 from the germline V gene are LGHNA and YSLEER.

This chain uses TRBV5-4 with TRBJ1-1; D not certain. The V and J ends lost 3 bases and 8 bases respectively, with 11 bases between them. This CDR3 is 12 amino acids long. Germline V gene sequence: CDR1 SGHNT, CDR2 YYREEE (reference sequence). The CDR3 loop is CASSSEVGEAFF. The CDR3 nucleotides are TGTGCCAGCAGCTCCGAGGTTGGCGAAGCTTTCTTT.

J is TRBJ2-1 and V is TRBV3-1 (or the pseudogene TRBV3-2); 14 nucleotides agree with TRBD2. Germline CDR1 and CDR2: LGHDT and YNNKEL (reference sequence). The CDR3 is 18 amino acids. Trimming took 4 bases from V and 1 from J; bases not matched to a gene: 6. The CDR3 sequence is CASSRRLAGGLSYNEQFF. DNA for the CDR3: TGTGCCAGCAGCCGCCGACTAGCGGGGGGGCTTTCCTACAATGAGCAGTTCTTC.

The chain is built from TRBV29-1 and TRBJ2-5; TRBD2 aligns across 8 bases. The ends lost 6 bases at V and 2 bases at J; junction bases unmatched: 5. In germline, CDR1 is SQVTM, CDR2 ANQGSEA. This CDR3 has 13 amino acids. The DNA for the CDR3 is TGCAGCGTGCATAGCGGGATACAAGAGACCCAGTACTTC. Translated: CSVHSGIQETQYF.

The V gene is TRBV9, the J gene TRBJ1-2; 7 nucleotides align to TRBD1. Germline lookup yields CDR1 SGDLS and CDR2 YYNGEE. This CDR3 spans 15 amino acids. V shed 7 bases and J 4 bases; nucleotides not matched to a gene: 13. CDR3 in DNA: TGTGCCAGCGGACACCCGGGACAGACTTCCTATGGCTACACCTTC. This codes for CASGHPGQTSYGYTF.

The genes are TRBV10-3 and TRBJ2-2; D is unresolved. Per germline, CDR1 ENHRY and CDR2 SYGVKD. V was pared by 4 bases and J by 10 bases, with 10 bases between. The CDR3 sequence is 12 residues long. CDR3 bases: TGTGCCATCAGTGGTCAGACGGCGGAGCTGTTTTTT. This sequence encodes CAISGQTAELFF.

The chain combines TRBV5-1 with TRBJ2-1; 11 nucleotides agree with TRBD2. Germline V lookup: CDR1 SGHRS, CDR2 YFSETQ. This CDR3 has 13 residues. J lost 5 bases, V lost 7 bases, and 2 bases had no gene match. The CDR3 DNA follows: TGCGCCAGCGGGACTAGCGGTGACAATGAGCAGTTCTTC. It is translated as CASGTSGDNEQFF.

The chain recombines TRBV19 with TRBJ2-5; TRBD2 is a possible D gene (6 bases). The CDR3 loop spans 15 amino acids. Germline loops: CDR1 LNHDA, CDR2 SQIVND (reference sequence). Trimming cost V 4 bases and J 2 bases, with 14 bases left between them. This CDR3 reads CASSNPGLAQETQYF. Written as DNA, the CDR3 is TGTGCCAGTAGTAACCCGGGACTGGCACAAGAGACCCAGTACTTC.

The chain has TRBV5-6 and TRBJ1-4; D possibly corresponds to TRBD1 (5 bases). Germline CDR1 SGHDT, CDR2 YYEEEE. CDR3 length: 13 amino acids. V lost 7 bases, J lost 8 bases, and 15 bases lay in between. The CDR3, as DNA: TGTGCCAGCTCCGCCGAAGACAGAGAAAAACTGTTTTTT. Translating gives CASSAEDREKLFF.

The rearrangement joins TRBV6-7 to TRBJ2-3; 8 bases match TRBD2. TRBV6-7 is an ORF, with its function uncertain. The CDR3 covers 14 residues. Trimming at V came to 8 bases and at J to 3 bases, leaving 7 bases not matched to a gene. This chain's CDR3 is CASGGVAGTDTQYF. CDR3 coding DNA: TGTGCCAGCGGGGGGGTAGCGGGGACAGATACGCAGTATTTT.

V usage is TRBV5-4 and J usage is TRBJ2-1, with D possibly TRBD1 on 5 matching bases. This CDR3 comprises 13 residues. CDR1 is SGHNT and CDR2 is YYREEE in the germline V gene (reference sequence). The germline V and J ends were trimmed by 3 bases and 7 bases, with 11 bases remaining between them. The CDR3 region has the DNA TGTGCCAGCAGCTATACAGGTGAGAATGAGCAGTTCTTC. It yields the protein CASSYTGENEQFF.

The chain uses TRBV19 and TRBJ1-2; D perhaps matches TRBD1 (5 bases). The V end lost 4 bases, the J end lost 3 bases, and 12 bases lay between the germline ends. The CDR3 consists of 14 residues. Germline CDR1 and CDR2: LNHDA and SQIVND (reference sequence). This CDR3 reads CASSTGNPDYGYTF. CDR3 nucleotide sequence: TGTGCCAGTAGTACAGGGAACCCCGACTATGGCTACACCTTC.

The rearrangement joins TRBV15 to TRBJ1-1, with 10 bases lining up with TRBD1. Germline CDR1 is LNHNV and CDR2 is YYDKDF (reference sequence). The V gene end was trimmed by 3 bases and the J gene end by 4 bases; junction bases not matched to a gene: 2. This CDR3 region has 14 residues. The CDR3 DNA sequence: TGTGCCACCAGCAGGGACAGGGGGGTCACTGAAGCTTTCTTT. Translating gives CATSRDRGVTEAFF.

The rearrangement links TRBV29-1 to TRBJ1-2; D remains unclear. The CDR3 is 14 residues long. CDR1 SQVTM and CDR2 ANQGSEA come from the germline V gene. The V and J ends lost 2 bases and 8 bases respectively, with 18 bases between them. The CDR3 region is CSVELPRLRRGYTF. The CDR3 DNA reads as TGCAGCGTTGAATTGCCTCGCCTCCGGCGGGGCTACACCTTC.

The CDR3 DNA follows: TGCGCCAGCAGCTTGAGCGGGGATGGGGCCGGGGAGCTGTTTTTT. Translation gives CASSLSGDGAGELFF. The J gene is TRBJ2-2, the V gene TRBV5-1; TRBD2 aligns across 7 bases. J gave up 6 bases and V 1 base, and 6 bases lay outside the gene matches. The CDR3 sequence is 15 residues long. Germline loops: CDR1 SGHRS, CDR2 YFSETQ.

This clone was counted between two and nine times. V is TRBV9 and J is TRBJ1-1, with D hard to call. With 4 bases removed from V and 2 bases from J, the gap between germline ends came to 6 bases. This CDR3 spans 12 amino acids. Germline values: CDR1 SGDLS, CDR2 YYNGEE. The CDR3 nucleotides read TGTGCCAGCAGCCCCATAAACACTGAAGCTTTCTTT. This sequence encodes CASSPINTEAFF.

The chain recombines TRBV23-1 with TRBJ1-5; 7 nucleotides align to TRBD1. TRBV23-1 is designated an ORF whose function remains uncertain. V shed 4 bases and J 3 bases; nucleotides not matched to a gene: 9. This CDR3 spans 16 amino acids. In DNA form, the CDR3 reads TGCGCCAGCAGTCGCCTCTTACAGGGGCCCAATCAGCCCCAGCATTTT. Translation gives CASSRLLQGPNQPQHF.